A selection of T cell receptor beta chains follows, all from one sample in a study of shared clonotypes between healthy human individuals. Data came from immunoSEQ multiplex PCR; TCRdb stores just in-frame clones and leaves some out. The table has some 980,000 clones, approximately 80% seen once; the top ten hold over 1.3%. Sequenced: memory CD4+ T cells sorted from blood. The receptor source for this set is a man aged 18 to 30 in good health. Both conserved end residues are part of each CDR3. The D gene is left open where the match is weak. Clone size is stated in some rows and not others, as once, few, many or a class when expanded.

v_gene: TRBV6-6; j_gene: TRBJ1-5; len: 15; d_gene: TRBD1; abundance: few; CDR3aa: CASSSRDSLNQPQHF; CDR3nt: TGTGCCAGCAGTTCCAGGGACAGCCTCAATCAGCCCCAGCATTTT
v_gene: TRBV2; j_gene: TRBJ2-5; len: 14; d_gene: -; abundance: few; CDR3aa: CASSKDRNQETQYF; CDR3nt: TGTGCCAGCAGCAAAGACAGGAACCAAGAGACCCAGTACTTC
v_gene: TRBV5-6; j_gene: TRBJ2-5; len: 13; d_gene: -; abundance: -; CDR3aa: CASTLASEETQYF; CDR3nt: TGTGCCAGCACCCTAGCGTCCGAAGAGACCCAGTACTTC
v_gene: TRBV9; j_gene: TRBJ1-5; len: 13; d_gene: -; abundance: -; CDR3aa: CASSRQGGQPQHF; CDR3nt: TGTGCCAGCAGCCGCCAGGGAGGACAGCCCCAGCATTTT
v_gene: TRBV5-4; j_gene: TRBJ1-1; len: 15; d_gene: -; abundance: few; CDR3aa: CASSLGKTGNTEAFF; CDR3nt: TGTGCCAGCAGCTTGGGGAAGACAGGGAACACTGAAGCTTTCTTT
v_gene: TRBV28; j_gene: TRBJ1-5; len: 15; d_gene: TRBD1; abundance: -; CDR3aa: CASKTGTALPGAQHF; CDR3nt: TGTGCCAGCAAAACTGGGACAGCTTTACCGGGGGCCCAGCATTTT
v_gene: TRBV5-6; j_gene: TRBJ1-1; len: 14; d_gene: -; abundance: -; CDR3aa: CASSPSFRNTEAFF; CDR3nt: TGTGCCAGCAGCCCATCTTTCCGGAACACTGAAGCTTTCTTT
v_gene: TRBV6-5; j_gene: TRBJ1-1; len: 13; d_gene: -; abundance: -; CDR3aa: CASSGGSHTEAFF; CDR3nt: TGTGCCAGCAGCGGGGGCAGCCACACTGAAGCTTTCTTT
v_gene: TRBV5-8; j_gene: TRBJ2-3; len: 17; d_gene: -; abundance: -; CDR3aa: CASSLSRQQWGTDTQYF; CDR3nt: TGTGCCAGCAGCTTGTCTCGGCAGCAGTGGGGCACAGATACGCAGTATTTT
v_gene: TRBV30; j_gene: TRBJ2-7; len: 12; d_gene: -; abundance: -; CDR3aa: CAWSFSGYEQYF; CDR3nt: TGTGCCTGGAGTTTCTCGGGGTACGAGCAGTACTTC
v_gene: TRBV29-1; j_gene: TRBJ1-2; len: 14; d_gene: -; abundance: -; CDR3aa: CSVSQGGAVGGYTF; CDR3nt: TGCAGCGTTTCTCAGGGTGGGGCAGTAGGTGGCTACACCTTC
v_gene: TRBV5-1; j_gene: TRBJ2-3; len: 15; d_gene: TRBD1; abundance: -; CDR3aa: CASSLRGLGTDTQYF; CDR3nt: TGCGCCAGCAGCTTAAGGGGGCTGGGGACAGATACGCAGTATTTT
v_gene: TRBV9; j_gene: TRBJ1-2; len: 15; d_gene: -; abundance: -; CDR3aa: CASSVEDTDVLGYTF; CDR3nt: TGTGCCAGCAGCGTAGAGGACACCGATGTACTTGGCTACACCTTC
v_gene: TRBV7-2; j_gene: TRBJ1-6; len: 16; d_gene: -; abundance: -; CDR3aa: CASSLSSGAYNSPLHF; CDR3nt: TGTGCCAGCAGCTTAAGCTCAGGGGCATATAATTCACCCCTCCACTTT
v_gene: TRBV19; j_gene: TRBJ1-2; len: 13; d_gene: -; abundance: few; CDR3aa: CASIPGRGGGYTF; CDR3nt: TGTGCCAGTATTCCGGGGAGGGGAGGAGGCTACACCTTC
v_gene: TRBV27; j_gene: TRBJ2-7; len: 15; d_gene: -; abundance: -; CDR3aa: CASSDTGRLSYEQYF; CDR3nt: TGTGCCAGCAGTGACACAGGTCGACTATCCTACGAGCAGTACTTC
v_gene: TRBV4-1; j_gene: TRBJ2-1; len: 18; d_gene: TRBD1; abundance: -; CDR3aa: CASSLQGGPGQGKGEQFF; CDR3nt: TGCGCCAGCAGCCTTCAGGGCGGTCCGGGACAGGGAAAGGGTGAGCAGTTCTTC
v_gene: TRBV10-2; j_gene: TRBJ2-3; len: 13; d_gene: -; abundance: -; CDR3aa: CASSEPRRGTQYF; CDR3nt: TGCGCCAGCAGTGAGCCTCGTAGGGGTACGCAGTATTTT
v_gene: TRBV15; j_gene: TRBJ2-7; len: 14; d_gene: -; abundance: -; CDR3aa: CATSRDRASYEQYF; CDR3nt: TGTGCCACCAGCAGAGACAGGGCCTCCTACGAGCAGTACTTC
v_gene: TRBV10-2; j_gene: TRBJ1-5; len: 14; d_gene: -; abundance: -; CDR3aa: CASSESGRNQPQHF; CDR3nt: TGCGCCAGCAGTGAGTCGGGACGTAATCAGCCCCAGCATTTT
v_gene: TRBV9; j_gene: TRBJ1-4; len: 14; d_gene: -; abundance: -; CDR3aa: CASSPTGSAEKLFF; CDR3nt: TGTGCCAGCAGTCCCACAGGGAGCGCGGAAAAACTGTTTTTT
v_gene: TRBV5-5; j_gene: TRBJ2-7; len: 14; d_gene: -; abundance: few; CDR3aa: CASSLAIQPYEQYF; CDR3nt: TGTGCCAGCAGCTTGGCCATCCAACCCTACGAGCAGTACTTC
v_gene: TRBV6-5; j_gene: TRBJ2-7; len: 15; d_gene: TRBD1; abundance: -; CDR3aa: CASSYTYRGRYEQYF; CDR3nt: TGTGCCAGCAGTTACACCTACAGGGGACGGTACGAGCAGTACTTC
v_gene: TRBV18; j_gene: TRBJ2-7; len: 15; d_gene: TRBD1; abundance: -; CDR3aa: CASSPGQAAYYEQYF; CDR3nt: TGTGCCAGCTCACCGGGACAGGCGGCGTATTACGAGCAGTACTTC
v_gene: TRBV2; j_gene: TRBJ1-6; len: 14; d_gene: TRBD1; abundance: -; CDR3aa: CASSTQGKGSPLHF; CDR3nt: TGTGCCAGCAGTACACAGGGGAAAGGGTCACCCCTCCACTTT
v_gene: TRBV5-1; j_gene: TRBJ1-2; len: 15; d_gene: -; abundance: -; CDR3aa: CASSSTPGSPYGYTF; CDR3nt: TGCGCCAGCAGCTCGACACCGGGTTCCCCATATGGCTACACCTTC
v_gene: TRBV5-5; j_gene: TRBJ2-1; len: 16; d_gene: TRBD2; abundance: -; CDR3aa: CASSRGLAGGSHEQFF; CDR3nt: TGTGCCAGCAGCCGGGGACTAGCGGGAGGGAGCCATGAGCAGTTCTTC
v_gene: TRBV6-6; j_gene: TRBJ1-2; len: 14; d_gene: -; abundance: many; CDR3aa: CASSQLGVSFGYTF; CDR3nt: TGTGCCAGCAGTCAACTGGGGGTTTCCTTTGGCTACACCTTC
v_gene: TRBV5-4; j_gene: TRBJ2-5; len: 18; d_gene: -; abundance: -; CDR3aa: CASSFGGTASYLRETQYF; CDR3nt: TGTGCCAGCAGCTTCGGGGGCACAGCTAGCTACCTACGAGAGACCCAGTACTTC
v_gene: TRBV2; j_gene: TRBJ2-5; len: 12; d_gene: -; abundance: -; CDR3aa: CASRTAEGTQYF; CDR3nt: TGTGCCAGCAGGACGGCCGAGGGGACCCAGTACTTC
v_gene: TRBV5-4; j_gene: TRBJ2-3; len: 14; d_gene: -; abundance: -; CDR3aa: CASSFRDVTDTQYF; CDR3nt: TGTGCCAGCAGCTTCCGGGACGTGACAGATACGCAGTATTTT
v_gene: TRBV4-3; j_gene: TRBJ2-4; len: 15; d_gene: -; abundance: -; CDR3aa: CASSQDSLAKNIQYF; CDR3nt: TGCGCCAGCAGCCAAGATTCATTAGCCAAAAACATTCAGTACTTC
v_gene: TRBV5-4; j_gene: TRBJ2-5; len: 15; d_gene: -; abundance: -; CDR3aa: CASSTPRGGQETQYF; CDR3nt: TGTGCCAGCAGCACACCTCGAGGGGGGCAAGAGACCCAGTACTTC
v_gene: TRBV6-5; j_gene: TRBJ1-5; len: 14; d_gene: TRBD1; abundance: -; CDR3aa: CASSSDRGNQPQHF; CDR3nt: TGTGCCAGCAGTTCGGACAGGGGCAATCAGCCCCAGCATTTT
v_gene: TRBV6-1; j_gene: TRBJ2-5; len: 16; d_gene: -; abundance: -; CDR3aa: CASSGTRDRPQETQYF; CDR3nt: TGTGCCAGCAGTGGGACCCGTGACAGGCCTCAAGAGACCCAGTACTTC
v_gene: TRBV6-6; j_gene: TRBJ2-7; len: 16; d_gene: TRBD1; abundance: -; CDR3aa: CASSTGTGVGPYEQYF; CDR3nt: TGTGCCAGCAGCACCGGGACAGGGGTTGGCCCCTACGAGCAGTACTTC
v_gene: TRBV7-8; j_gene: TRBJ2-5; len: 15; d_gene: -; abundance: -; CDR3aa: CASSRRWGAGETQYF; CDR3nt: TGTGCCAGCAGCCGTCGTTGGGGTGCGGGGGAGACCCAGTACTTC
v_gene: TRBV30; j_gene: TRBJ2-2; len: 14; d_gene: TRBD1; abundance: -; CDR3aa: CAWRVVRGSGELFF; CDR3nt: TGTGCCTGGAGGGTGGTCAGGGGGTCCGGGGAGCTGTTTTTT
v_gene: TRBV28; j_gene: TRBJ1-3; len: 15; d_gene: -; abundance: -; CDR3aa: CASSLYGVTGNTIYF; CDR3nt: TGTGCCAGCAGTTTATATGGGGTCACAGGAAACACCATATATTTT
v_gene: TRBV5-1; j_gene: TRBJ2-5; len: 14; d_gene: TRBD1; abundance: -; CDR3aa: CASRVGTGSETQYF; CDR3nt: TGCGCCAGCAGGGTGGGGACAGGGAGTGAGACCCAGTACTTC
v_gene: TRBV7-2; j_gene: TRBJ2-5; len: 15; d_gene: -; abundance: -; CDR3aa: CASSLAGGAVETQYF; CDR3nt: TGTGCCAGCAGCTTAGCCGGGGGAGCAGTGGAGACCCAGTACTTC
v_gene: TRBV10-3; j_gene: TRBJ2-2; len: 16; d_gene: TRBD2; abundance: -; CDR3aa: CAISKTSGVNTGELFF; CDR3nt: TGTGCCATCAGCAAGACTAGCGGAGTGAACACCGGGGAGCTGTTTTTT
v_gene: TRBV5-4; j_gene: TRBJ2-1; len: 15; d_gene: -; abundance: few; CDR3aa: CASSLGGIHTDEQFF; CDR3nt: TGTGCCAGCAGCTTGGGGGGAATACATACCGATGAGCAGTTCTTC
v_gene: TRBV7-2; j_gene: TRBJ2-7; len: 18; d_gene: TRBD2; abundance: -; CDR3aa: CASSLATRTSGRIYEQYF; CDR3nt: TGTGCCAGCAGCTTAGCAACGAGGACTAGCGGAAGGATCTACGAGCAGTACTTC
v_gene: TRBV4-3; j_gene: TRBJ2-6; len: 18; d_gene: -; abundance: -; CDR3aa: CASSQEPLRSSGANVLTF; CDR3nt: TGCGCCAGCAGCCAAGAGCCCCTAAGGTCGTCTGGGGCCAACGTCCTGACTTTC
v_gene: TRBV2; j_gene: TRBJ1-2; len: 16; d_gene: -; abundance: -; CDR3aa: CASSGTPQRPDYGYTF; CDR3nt: TGTGCCAGCAGTGGGACCCCTCAACGTCCGGACTATGGCTACACCTTC
v_gene: TRBV10-3; j_gene: TRBJ2-5; len: 13; d_gene: TRBD2; abundance: many; CDR3aa: CAIAVRGEETQYF; CDR3nt: TGTGCCATCGCAGTGCGGGGGGAAGAGACCCAGTACTTC
v_gene: TRBV5-1; j_gene: TRBJ2-1; len: 15; d_gene: -; abundance: many; CDR3aa: CASTEGGDPYNEQFF; CDR3nt: TGCGCCAGCACCGAGGGCGGGGACCCCTACAATGAGCAGTTCTTC
v_gene: TRBV6-5; j_gene: TRBJ2-7; len: 12; d_gene: TRBD2; abundance: -; CDR3aa: CASRTSGREQYF; CDR3nt: TGTGCCAGCAGGACTAGCGGGCGGGAGCAGTACTTC
v_gene: TRBV2; j_gene: TRBJ2-7; len: 15; d_gene: -; abundance: -; CDR3aa: CASSARTSSLYEQYF; CDR3nt: TGTGCCAGCAGTGCAAGGACATCGAGTCTATACGAGCAGTACTTC
v_gene: TRBV29-1; j_gene: TRBJ2-3; len: 17; d_gene: TRBD1; abundance: -; CDR3aa: CSVGRDRGWSSTDTQYF; CDR3nt: TGCAGCGTCGGAAGGGACAGGGGTTGGAGTAGCACAGATACGCAGTATTTT
v_gene: TRBV5-6; j_gene: TRBJ2-3; len: 16; d_gene: TRBD2; abundance: -; CDR3aa: CASSPGTSGRTDTQYF; CDR3nt: TGTGCCAGCAGCCCAGGGACTAGCGGGCGCACAGATACGCAGTATTTT
v_gene: TRBV19; j_gene: TRBJ1-5; len: 14; d_gene: -; abundance: once; CDR3aa: CASSILGDNQPQHF; CDR3nt: TGTGCCAGTAGTATACTCGGGGACAATCAGCCCCAGCATTTT